The 11 T cell receptor beta chains reported below all come from one sample, sequenced in a study of shared clonotypes between healthy human individuals. Assay: immunoSEQ multiplex PCR; the TCRdb copy retains only in-frame clones and omits some. The sample includes approximately 1,500,000 clones, approximately 98% of them seen just once. The sample comprised naive CD4+ T cells sorted from blood. Described subset: CD45RA+ positively selected. Every receptor here comes from a man aged 25-45 years in good health.

In this sample, this clone turned up once. The V gene is TRBV11-3, the J gene TRBJ2-4; no clear D. Germline V gives CDR1 SGHNT, CDR2 YENEEA. V lost 5 bases and J 5 bases, leaving 7 bases between the germline ends. CDR3 length equals 12 residues. The CDR3 loop is CASSASENIQYF. CDR3 DNA sequence: TGTGCCAGCAGCGCATCCGAAAACATTCAGTACTTC.

This rearrangement joins TRBV5-1 to TRBJ2-7, with D perhaps matching TRBD1 or TRBD2 (5 bases each). The CDR3 extends over 16 amino acids. Deletions cut 5 bases from V and 0 bases from J, with 18 bases between. The germline V gene encodes CDR1 SGHRS and CDR2 YFSETQ. In DNA form, the CDR3 reads TGCGCCAGCAGACCCAGGGACCGCCCAACCTCCTACGAGCAGTACTTC. Its protein product is CASRPRDRPTSYEQYF.

The J gene is TRBJ2-3, the V gene TRBV7-9; D unclear. Trimming pared 5 bases from V and 6 bases from J, leaving 12 bases between. The CDR3 spans 13 residues. Germline assignment: CDR1 SEHNR and CDR2 FQNEAQ (reference sequence). The chain's CDR3 is CASSPISMDTQYF. CDR3 nucleotide sequence: TGTGCCAGCAGCCCAATTTCCATGGATACGCAGTATTTT. The full variable domain, with the rest looked up from reference TRBV7-9 and TRBJ2-3, is DTGVSQNPRHKITKRGQNVTFRCDPISEHNRLYWYRQTLGQGPEFLTYFQNEAQLEKSRLLSDRFSAERPKGSFSTLEIQRTEQGDSAMYLCASSPISMDTQYFGPGTRLTVL.

The V and J genes are TRBV4-3 and TRBJ2-7; TRBD2 is a possible D gene (6 bases). The CDR3 spans 15 residues. The V end was cut by 2 bases, the J end by 9 bases, with 20 bases between. CDR1 and CDR2 (germline): LGHNA, YSLEER. The CDR3 nucleotides read TGCGCCAGCAGCCAATCCGCGGGAACTATACGAGCGCAGTACTTC. Translation gives CASSQSAGTIRAQYF.

V gene TRBV5-4 combines with J gene TRBJ1-1; 7 positions agree with TRBD1. J was trimmed by 3 bases and V by 2 bases; bases with no gene match: 4. Looked up from germline, CDR1 is SGHNT and CDR2 is YYREEE (reference sequence). The CDR3 has 14 residues. The CDR3 coding sequence is TGTGCCAGCAGCTTATGGGACAGCTACACTGAAGCTTTCTTT. This sequence encodes CASSLWDSYTEAFF.

The chain employs TRBV11-1 and TRBJ1-5, with TRBD1 matching 8 bases. The CDR3 runs to 19 residues. Germline CDR1 reads SGHAT; CDR2 reads FQDESV (reference sequence). With V trimmed by 2 bases and J by 4 bases, 16 bases remained unmatched. CDR3 DNA: TGTGCCAGCAGCTTAAGAAATGGGGACAGGCTGAGGGGTAATCAGCCCCAGCATTTT. Amino acid sequence: CASSLRNGDRLRGNQPQHF.

V and J are TRBV5-1 and TRBJ2-7; TRBD2 aligns across 9 bases. Germline loops: CDR1 SGHRS, CDR2 YFSETQ. This CDR3 contains 15 residues. Trimming cost V 1 base and J 5 bases; bases outside gene matches: 7. The CDR3 coding sequence is TGCGCCAGCAGCTTGTTGGGCGGGAGGGAGCACGAGCAGTACTTC. Its translation is CASSLLGGREHEQYF.

V and J are TRBV25-1 and TRBJ2-7; no firm D call. Deletions cut 3 bases from V and 2 bases from J, with 8 bases between. The CDR3 consists of 13 residues. Germline V gene data show CDR1 as MGHDK and CDR2 as SYGVNS. CDR3 DNA: TGTGCCAGCAGTGATCGACTGACCTACGAGCAGTACTTC. Protein: CASSDRLTYEQYF.

V is TRBV28 and J is TRBJ1-2, with TRBD1 matching 12 bases. CDR1 is MDHEN, CDR2 SYDVKM, per germline. The CDR3 covers 15 residues. V trimming: 9 bases; J trimming: 4 bases; junction bases outside the gene matches: 9. The CDR3 bases are TGTGCCAGTCTCCGGGACAGGGGGCACGGCTATGGCTACACCTTC. As protein: CASLRDRGHGYGYTF.

The V call is TRBV6-1, the J call TRBJ1-1; D gene unclear. V was pared by 5 bases and J by 7 bases, with 17 bases between. The V gene's germline CDR1 is MNHNS and CDR2 SASEGT. The CDR3 has 14 amino acids. The CDR3 nucleotides read TGTGCCAGCAGTTCCCGGAAGGGCTTTATTGAAGCTTTCTTT. It encodes CASSSRKGFIEAFF.

The chain employs TRBV2 and TRBJ1-1; D uncertain. The germline V gene has CDR1 SNHLY and CDR2 FYNNEI. The V end lost 4 bases, the J end lost 7 bases, and 16 bases lay between the germline ends. This CDR3 has 14 residues. The CDR3 is CASSGAAPSGEAFF. The CDR3, as DNA: TGTGCCAGCAGTGGCGCAGCTCCGAGCGGTGAAGCTTTCTTT.